This T cell receptor beta chain was observed in a study of T cell responses to AZD1222 COVID-19 vaccine. Study-level results: Sampling captured repertoires only after the peak T cell response. Donors skewed white British and female; clonal diversity was possibly underestimated.

The V and J ends lost 5 bases and 4 bases, in that order; junction bases with no gene match: 6. The germline gives CDR1 SGHAT, CDR2 FQNNGV. This CDR3 is 15 amino acids long. For this clone: What it binds is not known.

Here immunoSEQ multiplex PCR was the method, and the copy in TCRdb shows in-frame clones only, minus some. This sample has 85,000 to 110,000 clones, with 88% found just once. The TCR originated in an adult in good health. The chain combines TRBV11-2 with TRBJ1-1, with 11 bases that match TRBD1. The sample in question was peripheral blood, obtained on day 0 of AZD1222 vaccination. Here the CDR3 reads CASSLTGTGGTEAFF. In nucleotides, the CDR3 is TGTGCCAGCAGCCTTACCGGGACAGGGGGCACTGAAGCTTTCTTT. The full variable domain, completed using reference TRBV11-2 and TRBJ1-1, is EAGVAQSPRYKIIEKRQSVAFWCNPISGHATLYWYQQILGQGPKLLIQFQNNGVVDDSQLPKDRFSAERLKGVDSTLKIQPAKLEDSAVYLCASSLTGTGGTEAFFGQGTRLTVV.